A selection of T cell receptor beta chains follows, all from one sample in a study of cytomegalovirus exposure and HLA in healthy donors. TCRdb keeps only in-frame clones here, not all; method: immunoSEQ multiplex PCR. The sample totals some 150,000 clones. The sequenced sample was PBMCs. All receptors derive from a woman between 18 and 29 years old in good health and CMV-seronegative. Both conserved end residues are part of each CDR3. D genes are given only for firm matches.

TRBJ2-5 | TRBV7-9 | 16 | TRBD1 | TGTGCCAGCAGCTTAGCGCTGGGACAGGGCTTAGAGACCCAGTACTTC | CASSLALGQGLETQYF
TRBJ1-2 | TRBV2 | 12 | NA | TGTGCCAGCAGTGACGTATCGGGGGGCTACACCTTC | CASSDVSGGYTF
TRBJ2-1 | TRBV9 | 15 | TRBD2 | TGTGCCAGCAGCGTAGCTAGCGGGATTTACAATGAGCAGTTCTTC | CASSVASGIYNEQFF
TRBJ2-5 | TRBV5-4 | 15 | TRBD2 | TGTGCCAGCACGTCAGGGCTAGCGGGAGAAGAGACCCAGTACTTC | CASTSGLAGEETQYF
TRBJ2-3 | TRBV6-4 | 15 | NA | TGTGCCAGCAGTGATGGAGCTAGCGGCACAGATACGCAGTATTTT | CASSDGASGTDTQYF
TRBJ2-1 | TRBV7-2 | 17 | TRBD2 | TGTGCCAGCAGCCCACACGGACTAGCGGGAATGGGTCGCGAGCAGTTCTTC | CASSPHGLAGMGREQFF
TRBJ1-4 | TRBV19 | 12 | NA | TGTGCCACCTACAGGGTGGGAGAAAAACTGTTTTTT | CATYRVGEKLFF
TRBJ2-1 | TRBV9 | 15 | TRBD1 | TGTGCCAGCAGCAACTCAGGGGGCAACTACAATGAGCAGTTCTTC | CASSNSGGNYNEQFF
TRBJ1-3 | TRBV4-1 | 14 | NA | TGCGCCAGCAGCCAAGCGGATACACGGGACACCATATATTTT | CASSQADTRDTIYF
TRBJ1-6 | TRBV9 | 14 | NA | TGTGCCAGCAGCAACAACCGGGACTTCGAATCCCTCCACTTT | CASSNNRDFESLHF
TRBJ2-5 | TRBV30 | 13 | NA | TGTGCCTGGGGCCGACAGCTCAAAGAGACCCAGTACTTC | CAWGRQLKETQYF
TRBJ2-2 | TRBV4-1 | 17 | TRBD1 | TGCGCCAGCAGCTCTCCAGCACAGGGGGCGAACACCGGGGAGCTGTTTTTT | CASSSPAQGANTGELFF
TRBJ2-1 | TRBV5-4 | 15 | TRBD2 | TGTGCCAGCAGCCCCTACATAGCGGGTTGCAATGAGCAGTTCTTC | CASSPYIAGCNEQFF
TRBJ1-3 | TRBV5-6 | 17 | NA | TGTGCCAGCAGCTTGAGACTCACAGGTACCTCTGGAAACACCATATATTTT | CASSLRLTGTSGNTIYF
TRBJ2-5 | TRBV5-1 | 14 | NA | TGCGCCAGCAGCTTGGGTCCCACACAAGAGACCCAGTACTTC | CASSLGPTQETQYF
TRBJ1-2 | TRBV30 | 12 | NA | TGTGCCTGGAGTGTACCACCGGGGGGCTACACCTTC | CAWSVPPGGYTF
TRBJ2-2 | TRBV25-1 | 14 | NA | TGTGCCAGCAGTGTCTCAGGGGCTACCGGGGAGCTGTTTTTT | CASSVSGATGELFF
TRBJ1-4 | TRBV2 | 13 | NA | TGTGCCAGCTATTGGCCGAATAATGAAAAACTGTTTTTT | CASYWPNNEKLFF
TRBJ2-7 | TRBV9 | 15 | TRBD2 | TGTGCCAGCAGTGAAGGACTAGCGGGATCGGGGGAGCAGTACTTC | CASSEGLAGSGEQYF
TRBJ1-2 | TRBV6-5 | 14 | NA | TGTGCCAGCAGTTACTCGAACAGGGCTGATGGCTACACCTTC | CASSYSNRADGYTF
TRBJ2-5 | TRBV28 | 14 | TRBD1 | TGTGCCAGCAGTTCCGGGGACAGGAAGGGGACCCAGTACTTC | CASSSGDRKGTQYF
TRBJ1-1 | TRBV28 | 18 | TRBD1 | TGTGCCAGCAGTTTACCCCCCCTGGCAGGGGGCCAGGACACTGAAGCTTTCTTT | CASSLPPLAGGQDTEAFF
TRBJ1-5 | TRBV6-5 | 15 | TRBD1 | TGTGCCAGCAGACAGGGGGCGAATAGCAATCAGCCCCAGCATTTT | CASRQGANSNQPQHF
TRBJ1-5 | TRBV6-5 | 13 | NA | TGTGCCAGCAGTTACAATGACGGGCAGCCCCAGCATTTT | CASSYNDGQPQHF
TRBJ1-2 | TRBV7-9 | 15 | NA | TGTGCCAGCAGCTTAGAAGGCCCCAGACTCTATGGCTACACCTTC | CASSLEGPRLYGYTF
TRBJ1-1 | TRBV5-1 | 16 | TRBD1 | TGCGCCAGCAGCCAGGGACAGGGGGCTTCGGGCACTGAAGCTTTCTTT | CASSQGQGASGTEAFF
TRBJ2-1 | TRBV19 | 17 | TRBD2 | TGTGCCAGTAGTCCCCCCCCGTTTAGCGGGAGGGCCAATGAGCAGTTCTTC | CASSPPPFSGRANEQFF
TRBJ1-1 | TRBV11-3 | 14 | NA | TGTGCCAGCAGTTTGGAGGGCCGTCCCACTGAAGCTTTCTTT | CASSLEGRPTEAFF
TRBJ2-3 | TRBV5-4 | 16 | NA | TGTGCCAGCAGCTTGCTGGCTAGCGTTAGCACAGATACGCAGTATTTT | CASSLLASVSTDTQYF
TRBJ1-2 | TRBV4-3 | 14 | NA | TGCGCCAGCAGCCAAGATCCTGGGGGGGCGGGCTACACCTTC | CASSQDPGGAGYTF
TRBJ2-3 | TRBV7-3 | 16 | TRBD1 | TGTGCCAGCAGCTCCGGGACAGATCTTAACACAGATACGCAGTATTTT | CASSSGTDLNTDTQYF
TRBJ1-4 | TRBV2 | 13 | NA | TGTGCCAGCAGTCTTATCCCGAATGAAAAACTGTTTTTT | CASSLIPNEKLFF
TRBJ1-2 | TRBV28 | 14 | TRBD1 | TGTGCCAGCATTCGTCCGGGGACAGGGTATGGCTACACCTTC | CASIRPGTGYGYTF
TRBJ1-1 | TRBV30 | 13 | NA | TGTGCCTGGACCGGCAGGGTGAACACTGAAGCTTTCTTT | CAWTGRVNTEAFF
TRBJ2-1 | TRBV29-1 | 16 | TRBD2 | TGCAGCTCCTGGGGTAGCGGGAGAGACAAAGGCGCTGAGCAGTTCTTC | CSSWGSGRDKGAEQFF
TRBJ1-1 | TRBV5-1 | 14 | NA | TGCGCCAGCGGAAATTCTAGGGGAAACACTGAAGCTTTCTTT | CASGNSRGNTEAFF
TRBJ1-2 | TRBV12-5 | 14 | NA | TGTGCTAGTGGTTTGGTATTAGGGGACTATGGCTACACCTTC | CASGLVLGDYGYTF
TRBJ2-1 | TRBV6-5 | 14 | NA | TGTGCCAGCAGGGCGACAGGCTCCTACAATGAGCAGTTCTTC | CASRATGSYNEQFF
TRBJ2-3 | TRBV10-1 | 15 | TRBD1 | TGCGCCAGCAGCTGGGGACAGAACGATAAAGATACGCAGTATTTT | CASSWGQNDKDTQYF
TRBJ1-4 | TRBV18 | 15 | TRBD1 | TGTGCCAGCTCACCACGACAGGGGTATGGGGAAAAACTGTTTTTT | CASSPRQGYGEKLFF